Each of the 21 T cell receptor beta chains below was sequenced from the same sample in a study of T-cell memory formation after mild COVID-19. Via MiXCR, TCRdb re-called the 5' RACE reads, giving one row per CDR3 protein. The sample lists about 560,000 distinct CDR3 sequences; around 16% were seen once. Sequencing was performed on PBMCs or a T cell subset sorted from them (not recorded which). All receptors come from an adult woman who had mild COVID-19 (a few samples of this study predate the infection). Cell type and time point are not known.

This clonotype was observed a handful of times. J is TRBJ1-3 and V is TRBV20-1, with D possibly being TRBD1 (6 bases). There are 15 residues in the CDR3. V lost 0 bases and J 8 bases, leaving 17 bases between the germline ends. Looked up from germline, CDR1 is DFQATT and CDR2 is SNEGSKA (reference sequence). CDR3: CSARDITGSGDTIYF. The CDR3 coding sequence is TGCAGTGCTAGAGATATCACAGGGAGCGGAGACACCATATATTTT.

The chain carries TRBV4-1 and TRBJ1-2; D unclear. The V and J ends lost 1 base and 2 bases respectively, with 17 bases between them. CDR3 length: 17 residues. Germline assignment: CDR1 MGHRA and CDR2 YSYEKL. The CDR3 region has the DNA TGCGCCAGCAGCCAAGCCGACGGGGAGGCCGCCAACTATGGCTACACCTTC. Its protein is CASSQADGEAANYGYTF.

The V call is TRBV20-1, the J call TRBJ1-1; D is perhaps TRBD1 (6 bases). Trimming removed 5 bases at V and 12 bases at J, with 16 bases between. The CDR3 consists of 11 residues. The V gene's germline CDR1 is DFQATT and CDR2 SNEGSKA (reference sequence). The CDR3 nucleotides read TGCAGTGCTCCCAAGACAGGAGCGACTTTCTTT. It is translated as CSAPKTGATFF.

DNA for the CDR3: TGCAGCGCTCACCGACAGGCGGGTGAAGCTTTCTTT. As protein: CSAHRQAGEAFF. This rearrangement joins TRBV29-1 to TRBJ1-1, with D tentatively TRBD1 (6 bases). Trimming took 7 bases from V and 7 from J, leaving 16 bases between them. The germline V gene has CDR1 SQVTM and CDR2 ANQGSEA. CDR3 length: 12 amino acids.

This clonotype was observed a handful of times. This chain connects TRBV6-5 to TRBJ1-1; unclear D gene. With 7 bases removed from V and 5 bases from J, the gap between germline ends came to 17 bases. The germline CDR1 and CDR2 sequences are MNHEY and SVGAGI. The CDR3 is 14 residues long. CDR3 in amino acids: CASNELGRRTEAFF. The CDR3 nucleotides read TGTGCCAGCAACGAATTGGGCAGGAGGACTGAAGCTTTCTTT.

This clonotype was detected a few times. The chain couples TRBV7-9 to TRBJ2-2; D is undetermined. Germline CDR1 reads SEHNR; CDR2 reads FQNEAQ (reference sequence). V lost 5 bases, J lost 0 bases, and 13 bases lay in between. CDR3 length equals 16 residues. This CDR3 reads CASSAGQSANTGELFF. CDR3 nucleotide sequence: TGTGCCAGCAGCGCCGGGCAGTCGGCGAACACCGGGGAGCTGTTTTTT.

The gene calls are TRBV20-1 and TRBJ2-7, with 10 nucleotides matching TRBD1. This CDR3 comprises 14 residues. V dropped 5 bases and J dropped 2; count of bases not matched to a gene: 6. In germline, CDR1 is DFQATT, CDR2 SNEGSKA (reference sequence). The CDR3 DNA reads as TGCAGTGCTCGGGGGACAGGGGAAACCTACGAGCAGTACTTC. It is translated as CSARGTGETYEQYF.

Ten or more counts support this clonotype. CDR3: CASSPSSGALSEQYF. As DNA, the CDR3 is TGTGCCAGCTCACCATCAAGCGGAGCCCTGTCCGAGCAGTACTTC. The chain joins TRBV18 to TRBJ2-7; perhaps TRBD2 as D (5 bases). Germline V lookup: CDR1 KGHSH, CDR2 LQKENI. This CDR3 is built from 15 residues. Trimming removed 2 bases at V and 6 bases at J, with 17 bases between.

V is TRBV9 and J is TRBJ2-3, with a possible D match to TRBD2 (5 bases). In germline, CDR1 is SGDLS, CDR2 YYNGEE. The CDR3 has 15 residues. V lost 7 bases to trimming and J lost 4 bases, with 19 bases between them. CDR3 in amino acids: CASCGPLDPADTQYF. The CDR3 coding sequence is TGTGCCAGCTGCGGTCCACTAGATCCGGCAGATACGCAGTATTTT.

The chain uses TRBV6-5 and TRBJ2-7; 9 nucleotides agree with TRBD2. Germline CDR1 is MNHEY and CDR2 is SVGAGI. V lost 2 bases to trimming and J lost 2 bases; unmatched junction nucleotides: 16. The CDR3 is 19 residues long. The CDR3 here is CASSYTYEGRGGVTYEQYF. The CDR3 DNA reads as TGTGCCAGCAGTTACACATACGAGGGGCGCGGGGGGGTTACCTACGAGCAGTACTTC.

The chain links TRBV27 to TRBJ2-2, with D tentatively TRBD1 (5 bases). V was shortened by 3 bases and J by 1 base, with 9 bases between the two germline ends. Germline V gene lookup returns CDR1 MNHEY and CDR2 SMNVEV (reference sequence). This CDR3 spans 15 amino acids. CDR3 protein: CASSFTTGNTGELFF. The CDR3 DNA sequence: TGTGCCAGCAGTTTCACAACAGGGAACACCGGGGAGCTGTTTTTT.

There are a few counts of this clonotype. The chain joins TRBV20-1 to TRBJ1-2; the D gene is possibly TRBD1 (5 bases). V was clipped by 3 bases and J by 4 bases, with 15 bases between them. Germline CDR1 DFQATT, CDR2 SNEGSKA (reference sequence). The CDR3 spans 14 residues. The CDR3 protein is CSASDPGRSYGYTF. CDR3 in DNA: TGCAGTGCTAGTGACCCGGGACGGAGCTATGGCTACACCTTC.

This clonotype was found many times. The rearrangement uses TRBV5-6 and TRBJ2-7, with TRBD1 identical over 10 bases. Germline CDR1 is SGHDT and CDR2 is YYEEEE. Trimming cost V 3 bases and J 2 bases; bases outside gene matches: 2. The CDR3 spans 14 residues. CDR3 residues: CASSWGTGAYEQYF. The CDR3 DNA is TGTGCCAGCAGCTGGGGGACAGGGGCCTACGAGCAGTACTTC.

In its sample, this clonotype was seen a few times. The CDR3 region is CASSLDMRTGAGANVLTF. The CDR3 DNA follows: TGTGCCAGCAGCTTGGATATGAGGACAGGGGCTGGGGCCAACGTCCTGACTTTC. The chain employs TRBV5-4 and TRBJ2-6; TRBD1 agrees at 9 bases. Germline values: CDR1 SGHNT, CDR2 YYREEE (reference sequence). CDR3 length equals 18 residues. Germline trimming cut 0 bases from V and 2 bases from J; bases unmatched to any gene: 6.

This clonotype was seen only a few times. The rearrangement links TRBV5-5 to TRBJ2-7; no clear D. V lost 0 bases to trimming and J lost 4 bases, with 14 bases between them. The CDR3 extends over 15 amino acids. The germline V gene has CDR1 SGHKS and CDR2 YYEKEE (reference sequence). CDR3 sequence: CASSLGADHGYEQYF. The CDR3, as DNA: TGTGCCAGCAGCTTGGGGGCAGACCACGGATACGAGCAGTACTTC.

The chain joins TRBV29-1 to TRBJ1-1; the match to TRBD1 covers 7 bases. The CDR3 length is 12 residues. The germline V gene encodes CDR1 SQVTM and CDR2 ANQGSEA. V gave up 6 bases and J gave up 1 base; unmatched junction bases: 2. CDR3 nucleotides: TGCAGCGTATACAGGGGGAACACTGAAGCTTTCTTT. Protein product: CSVYRGNTEAFF.

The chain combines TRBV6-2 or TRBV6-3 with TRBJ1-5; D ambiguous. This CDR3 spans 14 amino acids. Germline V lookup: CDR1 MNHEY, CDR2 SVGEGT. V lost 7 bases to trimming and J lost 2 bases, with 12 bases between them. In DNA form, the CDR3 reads TGTGCCAGCAAGCAGGCCCCAGGCAATCAGCCCCAGCATTTT. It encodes CASKQAPGNQPQHF.

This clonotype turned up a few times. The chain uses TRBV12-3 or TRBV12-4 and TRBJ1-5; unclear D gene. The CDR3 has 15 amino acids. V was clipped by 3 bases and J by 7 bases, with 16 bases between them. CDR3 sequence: CASSFGQAEGQPQHF. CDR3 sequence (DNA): TGTGCCAGCAGTTTTGGGCAGGCCGAAGGCCAGCCCCAGCATTTT.

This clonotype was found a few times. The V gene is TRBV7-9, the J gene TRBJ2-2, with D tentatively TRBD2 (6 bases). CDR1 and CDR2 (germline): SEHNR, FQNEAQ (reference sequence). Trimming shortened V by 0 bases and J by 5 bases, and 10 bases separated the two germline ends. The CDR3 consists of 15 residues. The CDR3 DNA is TGTGCCAGCAGCTTAGCCCAGGCGGGAACCGGGGAGCTGTTTTTT. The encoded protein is CASSLAQAGTGELFF. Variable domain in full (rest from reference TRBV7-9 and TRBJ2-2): DTGVSQNPRHKITKRGQNVTFRCDPISEHNRLYWYRQTLGQGPEFLTYFQNEAQLEKSRLLSDRFSAERPKGSFSTLEIQRTEQGDSAMYLCASSLAQAGTGELFFGEGSRLTVL.

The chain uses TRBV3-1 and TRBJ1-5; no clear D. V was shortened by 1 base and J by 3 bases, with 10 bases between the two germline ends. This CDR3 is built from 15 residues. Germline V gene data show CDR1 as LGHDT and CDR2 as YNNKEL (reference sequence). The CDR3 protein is CASSQAEENNQPQHF. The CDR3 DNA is TGTGCCAGCAGCCAAGCTGAGGAGAACAATCAGCCCCAGCATTTT.

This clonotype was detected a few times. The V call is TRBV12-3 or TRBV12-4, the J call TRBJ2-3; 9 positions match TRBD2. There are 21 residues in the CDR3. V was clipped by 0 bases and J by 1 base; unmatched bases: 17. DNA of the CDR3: TGTGCCAGCAGTTTAGCCTCTCCCTCAGGGCCGATAGCGGGGGGCACAGATACGCAGTATTTT. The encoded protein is CASSLASPSGPIAGGTDTQYF.